Detailed here is one T cell receptor beta chain. Germline V gene sequence: CDR1 SGHTS, CDR2 YDEGEE. Trimming removed 2 bases from V and 8 bases from J, with 19 bases in between. The CDR3 length is 16 residues. The data belong to a study of blood T cell repertoires in COVID-19. The overall study: The United States, Italy and Spain supplied acute and convalescent COVID-19 samples. PBMCs, B-cell-depleted T cells, or T cells were the source of the cDNA or gDNA that made up the material.

In the original analysis: Counts of nucleated cells, estimated from reference gene primer amplification, were obtained. The data were produced by immunoSEQ multiplex PCR, yet TCRdb's version contains in-frame clones alone and is incomplete. That table is the source of V, J and clone size, and D and trimming were worked out from the DNA. The sample records under 300,000 clones, roughly 83% being singletons. V gene TRBV5-8 combines with J gene TRBJ1-4; possibly TRBD1 for D (6 bases). Sequenced input: peripheral blood. This clonotype was sampled from a man aged 60 to 75 who had recovered from COVID-19. The CDR3 DNA reads TGTGCCAGCAGCTTAAGCACTGGGGGCCTCAGAGAAAAACTGTTTTTT. It is translated as CASSLSTGGLREKLFF.